The entry below describes one T cell receptor beta chain. Generated by immunoSEQ multiplex PCR, the TCRdb table keeps only in-frame clones and is missing some. The table lists 95,000 to 100,000 clones, around 80% of them singletons. The entry originates in a study of control samples from healthy donors and cancer patients. This CDR3 is 16 amino acids long. From germline, CDR1 is SGHVS and CDR2 FQNEAQ. V dropped 5 bases and J dropped 4 bases, with 17 bases sitting between them. Sequenced: blood. The clonotype comes from a man between 60 and 75 years old in good health. The rearrangement links TRBV7-8 to TRBJ2-2; perhaps TRBD2 as D (7 bases). CDR3: CASSPRGAASTGELFF. The DNA of the CDR3 is TGTGCCAGCAGCCCTCGGGGGGCGGCCTCCACCGGGGAGCTGTTTTTT.